This entry concerns a single TCR beta chain. Libraries were prepared by immunoSEQ multiplex PCR; TCRdb keeps only in-frame clonotypes and omits some of them. Of about 20,000 clones in the sample, roughly 84% were seen once. This record belongs to a study of OX40 agonist ivuxolimab in advanced cancers. Overall study: Ivuxolimab, an antibody acting as an agonist of OX40 (CD134), was used to treat patients. Partial responses were achieved by three patients, one with hepatocellular carcinoma and two with cutaneous melanoma.

Germline values: CDR1 SEHNR, CDR2 FQNEAQ (reference sequence). The V segment lost 8 bases and the J segment 1 base; nucleotides outside the gene matches: 10. The CDR3 runs 15 residues. This specimen consisted of CD4+ or CD8+ T cells sorted from blood, obtained in a trial of the OX40 agonist ivuxolimab. The chain joins TRBV7-9 to TRBJ1-2; the match to TRBD1 covers 7 bases. The TCR sequence derives from an adult with an advanced solid tumor such as melanoma, head and neck, liver or kidney cancer. Here the CDR3 DNA reads TGTGCCAGCCTACCTCGGACAGGCATTAACTATGGCTACACCTTC. This encodes CASLPRTGINYGYTF.